This TCR beta chain was observed in a study of liver allograft versus peripheral blood T cells. Study overall: Within transplanted livers, the T cell receptor repertoires were examined and compared against the repertoires present in the peripheral blood of liver transplant recipients.

Points on this clonotype: The antigen is not known.

TCRdb re-derived calls from the reads in MiXCR, one entry per CDR3 protein. The sample includes about 5,100 distinct CDR3 sequences, around 17% of them seen just once. Overall study results and limits: Peripheral blood T cell receptor repertoires reportedly differed from those found within liver allografts.

The clonotype originates from a human patient who had a liver transplant. T cells may partly derive from the graft donor.

This CDR3 is CASSTRGGNYEQYF. CDR3 sequence (DNA): TGTGCCAGCAGTACGCGGGGAGGGAACTACGAGCAGTACTTC. The V and J genes are TRBV27 and TRBJ2-7; 7 bases align to TRBD2. CDR3 length: 14 amino acids. Germline V gives CDR1 MNHEY, CDR2 SMNVEV (reference sequence). V shed 5 bases, J shed 3 bases, and the junction held 7 bases outside the gene matches.